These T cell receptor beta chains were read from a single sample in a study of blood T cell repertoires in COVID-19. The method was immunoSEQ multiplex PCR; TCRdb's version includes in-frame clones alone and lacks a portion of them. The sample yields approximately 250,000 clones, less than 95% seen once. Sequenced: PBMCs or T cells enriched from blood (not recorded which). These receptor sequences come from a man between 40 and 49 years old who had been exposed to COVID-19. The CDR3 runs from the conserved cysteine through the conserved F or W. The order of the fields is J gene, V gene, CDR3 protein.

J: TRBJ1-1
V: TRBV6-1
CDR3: CASSDGRGRFAEAFF

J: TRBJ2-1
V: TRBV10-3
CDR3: CAISDGGSGSNEQFF

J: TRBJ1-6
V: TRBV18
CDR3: CASSPTGERGTPLHF

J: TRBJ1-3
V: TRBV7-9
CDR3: CASSVQGHSGNTIYF

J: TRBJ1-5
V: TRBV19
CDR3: CASSGTGGRQPQHF

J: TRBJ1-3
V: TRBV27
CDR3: CASSSSGTAGNTIYF

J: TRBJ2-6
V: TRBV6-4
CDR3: CASSEQVMSRGSGANVLTF

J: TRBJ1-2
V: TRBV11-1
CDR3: CASSPDPGGLYGYTF

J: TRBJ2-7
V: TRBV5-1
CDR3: CASSLTSAQSYEQYF

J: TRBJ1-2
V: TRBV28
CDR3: CASSSGTTNYGYTF

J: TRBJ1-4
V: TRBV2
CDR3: CASAQGSEKLFF

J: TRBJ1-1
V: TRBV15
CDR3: CATSRDRMNTEAFF

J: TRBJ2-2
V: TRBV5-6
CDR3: CASSFGGELFF

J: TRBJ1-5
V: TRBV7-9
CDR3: CASSLSGEPQHF

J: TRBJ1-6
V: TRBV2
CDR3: CASSERGKAYNSPLHF

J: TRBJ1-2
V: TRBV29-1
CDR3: CSVDTGRGYTF

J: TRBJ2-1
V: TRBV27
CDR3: CASSYPAGGPVNEQFF

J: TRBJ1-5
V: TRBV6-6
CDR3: CASSPRGGVHPQPQHF

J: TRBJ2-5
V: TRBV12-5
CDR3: CASGSPGQGAIETQYF

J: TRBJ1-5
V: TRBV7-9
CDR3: CASSPGVGVLSNQPQHF

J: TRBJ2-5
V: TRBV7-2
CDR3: CASSLGADRGRETQYF

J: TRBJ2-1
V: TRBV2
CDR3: CASRLAVYNEQFF